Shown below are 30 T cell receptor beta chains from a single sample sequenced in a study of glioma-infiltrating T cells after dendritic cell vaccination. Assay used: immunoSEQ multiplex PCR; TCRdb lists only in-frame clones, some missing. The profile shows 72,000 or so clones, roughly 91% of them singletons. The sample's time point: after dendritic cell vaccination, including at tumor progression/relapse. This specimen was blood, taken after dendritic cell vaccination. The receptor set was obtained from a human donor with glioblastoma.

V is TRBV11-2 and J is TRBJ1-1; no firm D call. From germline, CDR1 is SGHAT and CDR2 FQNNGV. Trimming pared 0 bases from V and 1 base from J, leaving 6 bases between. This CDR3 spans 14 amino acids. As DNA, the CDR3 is TGTGCCAGCAGCTTAGATTTGAGGAACACTGAAGCTTTCTTT. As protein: CASSLDLRNTEAFF.

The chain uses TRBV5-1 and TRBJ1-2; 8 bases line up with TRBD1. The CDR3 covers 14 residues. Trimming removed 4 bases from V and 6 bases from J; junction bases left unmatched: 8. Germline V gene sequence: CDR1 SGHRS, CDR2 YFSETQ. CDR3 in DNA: TGCGCCAGCAGCGCGACGGACAGGGTCCATGGCTACACCTTC. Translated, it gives CASSATDRVHGYTF.

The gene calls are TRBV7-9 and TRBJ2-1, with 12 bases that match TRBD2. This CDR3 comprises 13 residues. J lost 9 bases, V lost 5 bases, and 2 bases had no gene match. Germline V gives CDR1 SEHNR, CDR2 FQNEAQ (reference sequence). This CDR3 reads CASSRTSGIEQFF. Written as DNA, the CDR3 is TGTGCCAGCAGCAGGACTAGCGGGATTGAGCAGTTCTTC.

CDR3 sequence: CASIGRGSYRRGYTF. In nucleotides, the CDR3 is TGTGCCAGCATCGGGCGGGGGTCCTATCGGAGAGGCTACACCTTC. The rearrangement joins TRBV5-4 to TRBJ1-2; D possibly corresponds to TRBD1 (5 bases). V lost 6 bases and J 8 bases, leaving 23 bases between the germline ends. The CDR3 runs to 15 residues. The germline V gene encodes CDR1 SGHNT and CDR2 YYREEE (reference sequence).

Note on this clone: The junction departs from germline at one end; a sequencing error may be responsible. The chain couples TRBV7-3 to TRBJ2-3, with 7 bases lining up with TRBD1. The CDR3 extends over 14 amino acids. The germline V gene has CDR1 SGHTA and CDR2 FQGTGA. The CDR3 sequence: CAGSLTGNADTQYF. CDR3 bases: TGTGCCGGCAGCTTGACAGGGAACGCAGATACGCAGTATTTT.

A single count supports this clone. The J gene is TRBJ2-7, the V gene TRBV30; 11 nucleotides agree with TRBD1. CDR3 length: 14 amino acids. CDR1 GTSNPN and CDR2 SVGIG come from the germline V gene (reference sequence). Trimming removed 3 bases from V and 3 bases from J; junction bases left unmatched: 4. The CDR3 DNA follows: TGTGCCTGGAGGGGACAGGGGGGATACTACGAGCAGTACTTC. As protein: CAWRGQGGYYEQYF.

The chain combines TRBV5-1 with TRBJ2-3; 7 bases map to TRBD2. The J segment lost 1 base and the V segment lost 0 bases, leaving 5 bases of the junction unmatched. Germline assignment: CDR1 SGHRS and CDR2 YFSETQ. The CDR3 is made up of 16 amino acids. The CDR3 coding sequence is TGCGCCAGCAGCTTGGGTCCAGGGAGGGGCACAGATACGCAGTATTTT. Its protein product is CASSLGPGRGTDTQYF.

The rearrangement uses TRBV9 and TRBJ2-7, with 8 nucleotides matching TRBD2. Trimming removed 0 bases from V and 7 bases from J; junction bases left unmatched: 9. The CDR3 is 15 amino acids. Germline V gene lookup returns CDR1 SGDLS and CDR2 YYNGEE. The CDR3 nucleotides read TGTGCCAGCAGCGTAGCGGGGGGGGGAATAATGGAGCAGTACTTC. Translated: CASSVAGGGIMEQYF.

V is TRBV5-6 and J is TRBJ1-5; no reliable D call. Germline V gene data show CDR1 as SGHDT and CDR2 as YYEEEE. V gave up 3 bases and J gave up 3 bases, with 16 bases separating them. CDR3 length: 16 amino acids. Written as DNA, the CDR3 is TGTGCCAGCAGCTCAATTCGAAACAGTCTCAATCAGCCCCAGCATTTT. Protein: CASSSIRNSLNQPQHF.

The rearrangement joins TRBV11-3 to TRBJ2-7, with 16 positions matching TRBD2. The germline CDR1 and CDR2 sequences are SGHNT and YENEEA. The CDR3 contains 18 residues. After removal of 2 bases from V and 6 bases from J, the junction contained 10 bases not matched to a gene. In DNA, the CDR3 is TGTGCCAGCAGCTTACAATCCGGGACTAGCGGGAGGGGCGTCGAGCAGTACTTC. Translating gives CASSLQSGTSGRGVEQYF.

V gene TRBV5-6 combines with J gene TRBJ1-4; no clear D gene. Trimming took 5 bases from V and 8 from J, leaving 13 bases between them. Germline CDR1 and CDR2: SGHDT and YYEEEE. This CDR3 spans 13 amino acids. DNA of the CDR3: TGTGCCAGCAGTCCCATTCGAGGGGAAAAACTGTTTTTT. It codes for CASSPIRGEKLFF.

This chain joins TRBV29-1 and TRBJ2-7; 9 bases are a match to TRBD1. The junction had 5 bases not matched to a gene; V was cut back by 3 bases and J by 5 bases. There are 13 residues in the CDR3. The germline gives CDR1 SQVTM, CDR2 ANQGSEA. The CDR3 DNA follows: TGCAGCGTTGAGGGACAGGGACGCCACGAGCAGTACTTC. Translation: CSVEGQGRHEQYF.

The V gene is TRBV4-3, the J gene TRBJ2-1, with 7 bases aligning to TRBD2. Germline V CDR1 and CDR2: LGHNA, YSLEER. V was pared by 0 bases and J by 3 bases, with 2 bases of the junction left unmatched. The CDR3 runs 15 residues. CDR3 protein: CASSQDRDYYNEQFF. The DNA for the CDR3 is TGCGCCAGCAGCCAAGATAGGGACTACTACAATGAGCAGTTCTTC.

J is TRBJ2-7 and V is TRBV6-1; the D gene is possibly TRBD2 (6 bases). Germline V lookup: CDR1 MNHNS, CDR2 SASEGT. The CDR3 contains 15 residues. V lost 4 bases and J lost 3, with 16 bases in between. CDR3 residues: CASSVQMRRGYEQYF. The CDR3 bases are TGTGCCAGCAGTGTTCAGATGAGGAGGGGCTACGAGCAGTACTTC.

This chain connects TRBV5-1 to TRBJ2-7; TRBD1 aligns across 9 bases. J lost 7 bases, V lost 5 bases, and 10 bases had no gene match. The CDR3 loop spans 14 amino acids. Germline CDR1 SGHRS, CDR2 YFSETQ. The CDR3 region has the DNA TGCGCCAGCAGACCCGGGACAGGGCCTATGGAGCAGTACTTC. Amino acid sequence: CASRPGTGPMEQYF.

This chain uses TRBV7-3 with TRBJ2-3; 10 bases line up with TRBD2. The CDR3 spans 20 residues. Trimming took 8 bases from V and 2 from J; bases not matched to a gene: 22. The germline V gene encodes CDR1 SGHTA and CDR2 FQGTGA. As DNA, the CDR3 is TGTGCCAGCGGGGTAATACTAGCGGGGCTTTACCGGCAGCCCACAGATACGCAGTATTTT. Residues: CASGVILAGLYRQPTDTQYF. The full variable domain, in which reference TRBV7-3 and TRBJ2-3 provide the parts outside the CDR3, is GAGVSQTPSNKVTEKGKYVELRCDPISGHTALYWYRQSLGQGPEFLIYFQGTGAADDSGLPNDRFFAVRPEGSVSTLKIQRTERGDSAVYLCASGVILAGLYRQPTDTQYFGPGTRLTVL.

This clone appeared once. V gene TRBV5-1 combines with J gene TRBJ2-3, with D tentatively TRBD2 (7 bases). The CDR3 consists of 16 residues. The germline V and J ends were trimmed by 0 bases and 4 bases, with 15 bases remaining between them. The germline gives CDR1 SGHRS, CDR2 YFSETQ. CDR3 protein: CASSLGRGAVPDTQYF. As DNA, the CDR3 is TGCGCCAGCAGCTTGGGTCGGGGGGCAGTCCCAGATACGCAGTATTTT.

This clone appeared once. CDR3 sequence reads: CASSQEWTSGYNEQFF. The CDR3 bases are TGCGCCAGCAGCCAAGAGTGGACTAGCGGCTACAATGAGCAGTTCTTC. This chain links TRBV4-3 with TRBJ2-1; the match to TRBD2 covers 10 bases. CDR1 is LGHNA, CDR2 YSLEER, per germline. The CDR3 sequence is 16 residues long. V gave up 0 bases and J gave up 3 bases; unmatched junction bases: 2.

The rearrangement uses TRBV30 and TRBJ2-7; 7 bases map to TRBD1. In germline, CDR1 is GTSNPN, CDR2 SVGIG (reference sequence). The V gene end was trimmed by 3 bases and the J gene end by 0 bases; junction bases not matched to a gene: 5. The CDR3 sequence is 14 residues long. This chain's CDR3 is CAWRRQGGSYEQYF. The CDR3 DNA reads TGTGCCTGGAGGCGACAGGGTGGCTCCTACGAGCAGTACTTC.

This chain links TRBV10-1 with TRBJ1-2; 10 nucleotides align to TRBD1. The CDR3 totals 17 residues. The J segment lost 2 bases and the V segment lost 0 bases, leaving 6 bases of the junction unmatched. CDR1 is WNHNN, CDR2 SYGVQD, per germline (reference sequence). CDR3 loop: CASSESGTGVVNYGYTF. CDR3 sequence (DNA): TGCGCCAGCAGTGAGTCCGGGACAGGGGTTGTAAACTATGGCTACACCTTC.

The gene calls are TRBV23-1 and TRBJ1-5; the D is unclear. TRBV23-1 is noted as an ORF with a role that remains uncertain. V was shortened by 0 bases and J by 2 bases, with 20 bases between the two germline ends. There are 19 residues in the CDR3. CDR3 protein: CASSQSWRERDEGNQPQHF. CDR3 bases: TGCGCCAGCAGTCAATCATGGAGGGAAAGAGATGAAGGCAATCAGCCCCAGCATTTT.

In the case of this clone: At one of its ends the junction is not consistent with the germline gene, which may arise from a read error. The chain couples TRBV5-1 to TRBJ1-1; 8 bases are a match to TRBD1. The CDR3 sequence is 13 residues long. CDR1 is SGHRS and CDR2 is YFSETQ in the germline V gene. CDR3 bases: TGCGCCAACAGCCGGACAGGGAAGGTTGCAGCTTTCTTT. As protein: CANSRTGKVAAFF.

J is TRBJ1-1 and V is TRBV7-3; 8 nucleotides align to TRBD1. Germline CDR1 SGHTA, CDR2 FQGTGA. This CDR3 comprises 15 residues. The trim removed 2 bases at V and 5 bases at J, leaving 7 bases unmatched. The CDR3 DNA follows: TGTGCCAGCAGCTTATTAGACAGGGGTAAAACTGAAGCTTTCTTT. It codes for CASSLLDRGKTEAFF.

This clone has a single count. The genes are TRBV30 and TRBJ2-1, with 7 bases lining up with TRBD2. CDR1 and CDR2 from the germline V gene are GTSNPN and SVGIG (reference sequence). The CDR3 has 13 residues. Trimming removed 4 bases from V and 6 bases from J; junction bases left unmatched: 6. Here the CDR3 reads CAWTLGRANEQFF. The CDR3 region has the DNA TGTGCCTGGACGTTAGGGAGGGCCAATGAGCAGTTCTTC. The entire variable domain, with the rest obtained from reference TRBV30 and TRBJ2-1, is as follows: SQTIHQWPATLVQPVGSPLSLECTVEGTSNPNLYWYRQAAGRGLQLLFYSVGIGQISSEVPQNLSASRPQDRQFILSSKKLLLSDSGFYLCAWTLGRANEQFFGPGTRLTVL.

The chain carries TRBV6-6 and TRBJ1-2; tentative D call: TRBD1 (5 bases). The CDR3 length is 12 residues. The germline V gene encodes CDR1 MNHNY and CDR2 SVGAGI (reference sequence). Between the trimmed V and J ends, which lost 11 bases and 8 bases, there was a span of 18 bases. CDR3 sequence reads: CAHRREGGGYTF. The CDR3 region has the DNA TGTGCCCACCGCAGGGAGGGTGGCGGCTACACCTTC.

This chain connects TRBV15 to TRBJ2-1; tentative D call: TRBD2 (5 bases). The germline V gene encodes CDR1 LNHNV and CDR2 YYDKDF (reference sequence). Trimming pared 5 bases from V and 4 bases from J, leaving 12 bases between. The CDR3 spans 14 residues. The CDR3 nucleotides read TGTGCCACCAGCTCCCTGGACTTTTACAATGAGCAGTTCTTC. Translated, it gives CATSSLDFYNEQFF.

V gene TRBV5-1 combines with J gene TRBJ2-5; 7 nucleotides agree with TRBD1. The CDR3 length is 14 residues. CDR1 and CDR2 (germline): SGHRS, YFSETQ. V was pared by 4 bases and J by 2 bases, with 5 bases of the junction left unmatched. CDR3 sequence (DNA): TGCGCCAGCAGCGCCGGGACAGCACAAGAGACCCAGTACTTC. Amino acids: CASSAGTAQETQYF.

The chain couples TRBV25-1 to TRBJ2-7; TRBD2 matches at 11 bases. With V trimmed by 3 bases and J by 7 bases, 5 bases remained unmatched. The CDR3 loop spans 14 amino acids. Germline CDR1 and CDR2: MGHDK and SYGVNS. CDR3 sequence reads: CASSDSGGAGEQYF. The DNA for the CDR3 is TGTGCCAGCAGTGATAGCGGGGGGGCCGGAGAGCAGTACTTC.

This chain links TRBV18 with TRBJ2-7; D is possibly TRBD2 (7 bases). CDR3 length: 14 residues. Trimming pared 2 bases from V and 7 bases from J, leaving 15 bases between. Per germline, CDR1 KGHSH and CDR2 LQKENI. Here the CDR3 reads CASSPTNGGREQYF. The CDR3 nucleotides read TGTGCCAGCTCACCAACCAACGGGGGGCGAGAGCAGTACTTC.

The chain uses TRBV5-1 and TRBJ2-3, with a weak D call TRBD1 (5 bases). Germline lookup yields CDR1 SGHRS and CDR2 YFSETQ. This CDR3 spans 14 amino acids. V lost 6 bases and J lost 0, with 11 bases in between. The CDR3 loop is CASTQGPSTDTQYF. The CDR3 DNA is TGCGCCAGCACCCAGGGCCCGAGCACAGATACGCAGTATTTT.